The source of this TCR beta chain is a study of regulatory T cells in long-lasting Graves disease. The study's findings and limits: Persistent patients had a count of shared public clonotypes (about 2,700) that exceeded that of new patients (966). Lower TCR diversity was seen in persistent Graves' patients than in newly diagnosed ones.

To make TCR beta libraries, researchers used iRepertoire HTBI primers and Arm-PCR of CDR3 regions. One entry per CDR3 protein, called by TCRdb with MiXCR from the multiplex PCR reads. The data contain around 300,000 distinct CDR3 sequences, 22% of them seen just once; the ten biggest clones take up around three fifths. Specified time point: persistent/refractory GD, antithyroid drugs over 5 years with positive TRAb. Extracted PBMC RNA gave rise to the TCR library. Turning to this clonotype: What it binds is not known.

The clonotype comes from a female donor with Graves disease. The input for sequencing was peripheral blood mononuclear cells (PBMCs), taken when the disease was refractory, from a patient treated with antithyroid drugs.

Written as DNA, the CDR3 is TGCAGCGGCGAAGTCGGGTACGAGCAGTACTTC. This codes for CSGEVGYEQYF. The V call is TRBV29-1, the J call TRBJ2-7; D is unclear. The V gene lost 7 bases and the J gene lost 4 bases, with 11 bases spanning the gap. The CDR3 contains 11 residues. Germline CDR1 and CDR2: SQVTM and ANQGSEA.